A single sample is the source of the 17 T cell receptor beta chains below, sequenced in a study of regulatory T cells in long-lasting Graves disease. Assembly of TCR beta libraries relied on iRepertoire HTBI primers together with Arm-PCR of CDR3 regions. TCRdb reprocessed the multiplex PCR reads via MiXCR and lists one record per CDR3 protein. This sample has a few hundred thousand distinct CDR3 sequences, with 20% to 25% found just once. Indicated time point: persistent/refractory GD, antithyroid drugs over 5 years with positive TRAb. The TCR library was made from RNA extracted from PBMCs. The sequenced sample was peripheral blood mononuclear cells (PBMCs), obtained when the disease was refractory, from a patient treated with antithyroid drugs. The receptor source for this set is a female donor with Graves disease.

This clonotype occurred many times. A read error may produce the germline difference seen at one junction end. V gene TRBV5-1 combines with J gene TRBJ1-5; D is possibly TRBD1 (5 bases). CDR3 length equals 14 residues. Germline-derived CDR1 and CDR2 are SGHRS and YFSETQ. The CDR3 sequence is CASSRGDSNQPQHF. CDR3 sequence (DNA): TGTGCCAGCAGCCGGGGGGATAGCAATCAGCCCCAGCATTTT.

This clonotype was counted at least ten times. The genes are TRBV30 and TRBJ2-2; weak D call: TRBD2 (5 bases). The CDR3 is 13 residues long. V lost 0 bases, J lost 6 bases, and 8 bases lay in between. Germline V CDR1 and CDR2: GTSNPN, SVGIG (reference sequence). The CDR3 DNA is TGTGCCTGGAGTGTATCCGGGGCCGGGGAGCTGTTTTTT. This gives the protein CAWSVSGAGELFF.

J is TRBJ2-3 and V is TRBV24-1, with 7 bases lining up with TRBD1. The CDR3 runs 16 residues. Germline CDR1 KGHDR, CDR2 SFDVKD. Trimming took 5 bases from V and 0 from J; bases not matched to a gene: 7. The CDR3 nucleotides read TGTGCCACCAGTGCCTTACAGGGGCCCAGCACAGATACGCAGTATTTT. Translating it yields CATSALQGPSTDTQYF.

This clonotype came up a few times. The V and J genes are TRBV20-1 and TRBJ2-7; D might be TRBD2 (6 bases). V lost 1 base to trimming and J lost 4 bases, with 14 bases between them. CDR3 length: 14 residues. The germline V gene has CDR1 DFQATT and CDR2 SNEGSKA (reference sequence). CDR3 DNA sequence: TGCAGTGCTAGAGTCCGCGGGATAGAGTACGAGCAGTACTTC. Translation gives CSARVRGIEYEQYF.

This clonotype turned up a few times. The rearrangement links TRBV3-1 to TRBJ2-7; the match to TRBD1 covers 8 bases. The junction had 11 bases not matched to a gene; V was cut back by 1 base and J by 3 bases. Germline V lookup: CDR1 LGHDT, CDR2 YNNKEL (reference sequence). This CDR3 comprises 17 residues. CDR3 region: CASSQALGQGGVYEQYF. In nucleotides, the CDR3 is TGTGCCAGCAGCCAAGCCCTCGGACAGGGTGGAGTCTACGAGCAGTACTTC.

The table lists this clonotype with a few counts. The chain's CDR3 is CASSRTDRGPGIQYF. CDR3 DNA sequence: TGCGCCAGCAGCAGGACGGACAGGGGGCCGGGGATTCAGTACTTC. The chain uses TRBV5-1 and TRBJ2-4; TRBD1 agrees at 11 bases. J was trimmed by 10 bases and V by 4 bases; bases with no gene match: 10. Germline V gene data show CDR1 as SGHRS and CDR2 as YFSETQ. This CDR3 has 15 amino acids. Full variable domain (remainder filled in from reference TRBV5-1 and TRBJ2-4): KAGVTQTPRYLIKTRGQQVTLSCSPISGHRSVSWYQQTPGQGLQFLFEYFSETQRNKGNFPGRFSGRQFSNSRSEMNVSTLELGDSALYLCASSRTDRGPGIQYFGAGTRLSVL.

The chain couples TRBV19 to TRBJ2-2; 8 bases are a match to TRBD1. The CDR3 has 17 residues. Germline CDR1 is LNHDA and CDR2 is SQIVND (reference sequence). V lost 5 bases and J lost 6; bases outside the gene matches: 14. CDR3 sequence reads: CASSGQGGYGTPGELFF. In DNA form, the CDR3 reads TGTGCCAGTAGTGGACAGGGTGGGTACGGAACTCCCGGGGAGCTGTTTTTT.

This clonotype came up many times. J is TRBJ1-4 and V is TRBV28, with D perhaps TRBD1 (5 bases). The CDR3 contains 15 residues. Trimming took off 4 bases at V and 4 bases at J, with 13 bases between the two ends. Germline V CDR1 and CDR2: MDHEN, SYDVKM. CDR3 DNA sequence: TGTGCCAGCAGTTCAATCCGGGGCCGTAATGAAAAACTGTTTTTT. Translating it yields CASSSIRGRNEKLFF.

This clonotype was observed many times. The rearrangement uses TRBV9 and TRBJ2-4; maybe TRBD2 (5 bases). V lost 2 bases and J 1 base, leaving 10 bases between the germline ends. CDR1 and CDR2 from the germline V gene are SGDLS and YYNGEE. There are 15 residues in the CDR3. The CDR3 loop reads CASSVGIGAKNIQYF. The CDR3 coding sequence is TGTGCCAGCAGCGTCGGGATTGGTGCCAAAAACATTCAGTACTTC. The entire variable domain, with the rest obtained from reference TRBV9 and TRBJ2-4, is as follows: DSGVTQTPKHLITATGQRVTLRCSPRSGDLSVYWYQQSLDQGLQFLIQYYNGEERAKGNILERFSAQQFPDLHSELNLSSLELGDSALYFCASSVGIGAKNIQYFGAGTRLSVL.

This clonotype occurred many times. This chain connects TRBV20-1 to TRBJ2-7, with 8 bases lining up with TRBD2. Germline V gene lookup returns CDR1 DFQATT and CDR2 SNEGSKA (reference sequence). This CDR3 has 14 amino acids. V shed 3 bases and J 0 bases; nucleotides not matched to a gene: 4. The CDR3 is CSAREREHSYEQYF. The CDR3 coding sequence is TGCAGTGCTAGGGAGCGGGAGCACTCCTACGAGCAGTACTTC.

This clonotype occurred a few times. The chain uses TRBV3-1 and TRBJ1-2; D ambiguous. The CDR3 sequence is 14 residues long. Germline-derived CDR1 and CDR2 are LGHDT and YNNKEL (reference sequence). Trimming removed 6 bases at V and 5 bases at J, with 16 bases between. The CDR3 protein is CASSSTRDPYGYTF. DNA of the CDR3: TGTGCCAGCAGTTCGACGAGAGACCCGTATGGCTACACCTTC.

This clonotype was detected once. V gene TRBV20-1 combines with J gene TRBJ1-4; D is unresolved. Trimming removed 0 bases from V and 4 bases from J, with 12 bases in between. CDR1 and CDR2 (germline): DFQATT, SNEGSKA (reference sequence). The CDR3 totals 15 residues. The CDR3 protein is CSARDSGRSNEKLFF. CDR3 sequence (DNA): TGCAGTGCTAGAGATTCCGGCAGGAGTAATGAAAAACTGTTTTTT.

At least ten counts were recorded for this clonotype. This chain connects TRBV28 to TRBJ1-2, with TRBD1 as a possible D gene (6 bases). V lost 1 base and J 4 bases, leaving 16 bases between the germline ends. There are 16 residues in the CDR3. Germline CDR1 MDHEN, CDR2 SYDVKM. CDR3 in DNA: TGTGCCAGCAGTTTATTCCCCCACAGGGCTCCCTATGGCTACACCTTC. Amino acids: CASSLFPHRAPYGYTF.

The J gene is TRBJ1-1, the V gene TRBV3-1, with a weak D call TRBD1 (6 bases). The germline V gene has CDR1 LGHDT and CDR2 YNNKEL (reference sequence). This CDR3 spans 16 amino acids. With 4 bases removed from V and 1 base from J, the gap between germline ends came to 16 bases. The CDR3 reads CASSRGRLVANTEAFF. The CDR3 DNA reads TGTGCCAGCAGCCGGGGGCGTTTGGTCGCGAACACTGAAGCTTTCTTT. The variable domain in full, with the rest retrieved from reference TRBV3-1 and TRBJ1-1, is DTAVSQTPKYLVTQMGNDKSIKCEQNLGHDTMYWYKQDSKKFLKIMFSYNNKELIINETVPNRFSPKSPDKAHLNLHINSLELGDSAVYFCASSRGRLVANTEAFFGQGTRLTVV.

The chain couples TRBV3-1 to TRBJ2-2, with 7 bases lining up with TRBD2. CDR1 is LGHDT, CDR2 YNNKEL, per germline (reference sequence). This CDR3 is 18 amino acids long. The V gene end was trimmed by 0 bases and the J gene end by 3 bases; junction bases not matched to a gene: 10. The DNA for the CDR3 is TGTGCCAGCAGCCAAGAGGAATGGAGCGGGATCGACACCGGGGAGCTGTTTTTT. Residues: CASSQEEWSGIDTGELFF.

The genes are TRBV6-2 or TRBV6-3 and TRBJ2-7; 9 nucleotides match TRBD1. The CDR3 length is 16 residues. Trimming removed 4 bases from V and 1 base from J; junction bases left unmatched: 8. Germline V lookup: CDR1 MNHEY, CDR2 SVGEGT. This CDR3 is CASSSRVGQGSYEQYF. The CDR3 region has the DNA TGTGCCAGCAGTTCCAGGGTCGGACAGGGGTCCTACGAGCAGTACTTC.

The CDR3 sequence: CASSMGSMGWAEAFF. The CDR3 DNA follows: TGTGCCAGTAGTATGGGATCAATGGGATGGGCTGAAGCTTTCTTT. The V and J genes are TRBV19 and TRBJ1-1, with D unclear. The CDR3 has 15 residues. Germline-derived CDR1 and CDR2 are LNHDA and SQIVND (reference sequence). V gave up 3 bases and J gave up 6 bases, with 17 bases separating them.